This record covers a single T cell receptor (beta chain). What it recognizes is unknown. This specimen belongs to a study of cytomegalovirus exposure and HLA in healthy donors. Findings and caveats of the study: The study had only CMV serostatus as immune exposure information. Donors were assumed by presence/absence analyses to have roughly uniform sequencing depth. In a later analysis, a missense DCLRE1C variant was linked to TCR beta V- and J-gene trimming.

With 60 Vbeta and 13 Jbeta primers, the PCR was carried out. Sequencing used immunoSEQ multiplex PCR; TCRdb keeps in-frame clones, though not all of them. The sample contains about 150,000 clones, about 87% of which appear only once. The sequence was collected from a woman younger than 45 in good health and CMV-seronegative. The sample was PBMCs.

CDR3 coding DNA: TGTGCCAGCAGTTGGTCCGGGGAAGGAAACACCATATATTTT. It is translated as CASSWSGEGNTIYF. The chain links TRBV6-1 to TRBJ1-3, with D unresolved. V lost 5 bases and J 4 bases, leaving 12 bases between the germline ends. The germline V gene has CDR1 MNHNS and CDR2 SASEGT. The CDR3 is 14 residues long.